This TCR beta chain originates from a study of cytomegalovirus exposure and HLA in healthy donors. Study-level findings and limits: Follow-up analysis later connected one missense variant in DCLRE1C with trimming of TCR beta V- and J-genes.

The PCR employed 60 Vbeta primers together with 13 Jbeta primers. The table came from immunoSEQ multiplex PCR; TCRdb's copy has only in-frame clones and leaves some out. The table has about 160,000 clones, roughly 78% seen once. Germline V lookup: CDR1 SGHAT, CDR2 FQNNGV. V was shortened by 1 base and J by 5 bases, with 9 bases between the two germline ends. This CDR3 region has 13 residues. On this clone: The antigen remains unidentified.

This rearrangement joins TRBV11-2 to TRBJ2-7, with D maybe TRBD2 (7 bases). This receptor was taken from a man aged 40-49 years in good health and CMV-seropositive. Sequencing input: PBMCs. The CDR3 is CASSLAGGHEQYF. DNA for the CDR3: TGTGCCAGCAGCTTAGCGGGGGGCCACGAGCAGTACTTC.